A single sample is the source of the 5 T cell receptor beta chains below, sequenced in a study of blood T cell repertoires in COVID-19. The method was immunoSEQ multiplex PCR; TCRdb's version includes in-frame clones alone and lacks a portion of them. The profile shows around 330,000 clones, 89% of them singletons. The material sequenced was PBMCs or T cells enriched from blood (not recorded which). The receptors stem from a woman aged 40 to 49 who had recovered from COVID-19.

V is TRBV7-3 and J is TRBJ2-2; 9 bases match TRBD2. The germline V gene encodes CDR1 SGHTA and CDR2 FQGTGA. V lost 5 bases and J lost 5; bases outside the gene matches: 6. The CDR3 is 15 residues long. CDR3 nucleotides: TGTGCCAGCAGCACCACTAGCGGGCGAACCGGGGAGCTGTTTTTT. Protein: CASSTTSGRTGELFF.

The chain uses TRBV30 and TRBJ1-3; D call uncertain. The V end was cut by 1 base, the J end by 7 bases, with 8 bases between. Germline V gene data show CDR1 as GTSNPN and CDR2 as SVGIG (reference sequence). CDR3 size: 12 residues. CDR3 region: CAWSGGSNTIYF. CDR3 DNA: TGTGCCTGGAGTGGAGGGTCCAACACCATATATTTT. Based on the CDR3 plus reference TRBV30 and TRBJ1-3, the full variable domain is SQTIHQWPATLVQPVGSPLSLECTVEGTSNPNLYWYRQAAGRGLQLLFYSVGIGQISSEVPQNLSASRPQDRQFILSSKKLLLSDSGFYLCAWSGGSNTIYFGEGSWLTVV.

V usage is TRBV20-1 and J usage is TRBJ2-1, with D possibly being TRBD2 (5 bases). Per germline, CDR1 DFQATT and CDR2 SNEGSKA (reference sequence). The CDR3 consists of 10 residues. Written as DNA, the CDR3 is TGCAGCGGGATTGACAATGAGCAGTTCTTC. Residues: CSGIDNEQFF.

This sequence joins TRBV2 and TRBJ2-2; D is perhaps TRBD2 (5 bases). V was clipped by 10 bases and J by 2 bases, with 14 bases between them. Per the germline V gene, CDR1 is SNHLY and CDR2 is FYNNEI. The CDR3 loop spans 14 amino acids. In nucleotides, the CDR3 is TGTGCCACCATGGGCGGGCCTAACACCGGGGAGCTGTTTTTT. As protein: CATMGGPNTGELFF.

The table lists this clone with a count of one. The chain joins TRBV7-3 to TRBJ2-5; TRBD1 agrees at 8 bases. Germline CDR1 SGHTA, CDR2 FQGTGA. This CDR3 spans 15 amino acids. Trimming at V came to 2 bases and at J to 3 bases, leaving 5 bases not matched to a gene. CDR3 nucleotides: TGTGCCAGCAGCTTAGGGGGACAGGTGGAAGAGACCCAGTACTTC. Its translation: CASSLGGQVEETQYF.